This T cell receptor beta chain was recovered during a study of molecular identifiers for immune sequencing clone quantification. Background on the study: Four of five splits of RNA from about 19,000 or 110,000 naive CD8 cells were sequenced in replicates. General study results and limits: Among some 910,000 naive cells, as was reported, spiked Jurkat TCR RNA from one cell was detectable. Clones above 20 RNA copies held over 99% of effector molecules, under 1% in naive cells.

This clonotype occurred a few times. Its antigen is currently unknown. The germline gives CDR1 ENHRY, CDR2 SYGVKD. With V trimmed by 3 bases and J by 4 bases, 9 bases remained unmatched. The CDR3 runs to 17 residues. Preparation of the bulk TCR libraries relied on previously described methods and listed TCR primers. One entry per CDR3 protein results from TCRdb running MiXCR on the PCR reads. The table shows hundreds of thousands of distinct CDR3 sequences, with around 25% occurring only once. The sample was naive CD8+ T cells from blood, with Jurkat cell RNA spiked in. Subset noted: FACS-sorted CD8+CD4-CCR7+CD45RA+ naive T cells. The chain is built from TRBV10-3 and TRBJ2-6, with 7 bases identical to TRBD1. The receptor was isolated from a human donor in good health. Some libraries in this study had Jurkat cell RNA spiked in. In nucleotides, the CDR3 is TGTGCCATCAGTGATTTCGGTGAGACAGGGGGGGCCAACGTCCTGACTTTC. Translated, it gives CAISDFGETGGANVLTF.